These 9 T cell receptor beta chains came from one sample sequenced in a study of Tregs in tolerant kidney transplant recipients (dated by TCRdb to between 2018 and 2021). The library was generated by the immunoSEQ multiplex PCR assay. What TCRdb holds here is the immuneACCESS table cut down to in-frame rearrangements. Part of the clones is not present; checked against another copy, under half of the missing clones reflect an unresolved V gene, and the others are unexplained. This sample gives fewer than 60,000 clones in total; roughly nine tenths of them show up just once. 13% to 15% of the sample lies in the top ten. The transplants used related donors with nonmyeloablative bone marrow transplantation, and mixed chimerism in the human trials was transient. The sequencing here drew on CD8+ T cells from blood (PBMCs), taken 24 months after the transplant. Receptors were obtained from a human patient who received a combined kidney and bone marrow transplant. Some T cells may have been brought in with the graft after a transplant.

V and J are TRBV28 and TRBJ1-2, with D unresolved. This CDR3 has 11 residues. Germline loops: CDR1 MDHEN, CDR2 SYDVKM. CDR3 region: CVISRGGGYTF. The CDR3 DNA reads as TGTGTCATATCCCGGGGTGGGGGCTACACCTTC.

CDR3 region: CASSLISGGADTQYF. The DNA for the CDR3 is TGTGCCAGCAGTTTAATTAGCGGGGGAGCAGATACGCAGTATTTT. The chain joins TRBV2 to TRBJ2-3, with 9 bases aligning to TRBD2. Losses at the gene ends were 5 bases for V and 4 bases for J; bases not matched to a gene: 7. This CDR3 comprises 15 residues. Germline V gene data show CDR1 as SNHLY and CDR2 as FYNNEI.

The gene calls are TRBV11-2 and TRBJ2-7; D gene unclear. This CDR3 is built from 15 residues. Trimming cost V 0 bases and J 3 bases, with 12 bases left between them. Germline loops: CDR1 SGHAT, CDR2 FQNNGV. CDR3 sequence: CASSLEVSYSYEQYF. Here the CDR3 DNA reads TGTGCCAGCAGCTTAGAGGTCAGCTACAGCTACGAGCAGTACTTC.

The chain couples TRBV30 to TRBJ2-7; 8 nucleotides line up with TRBD2. CDR1 is GTSNPN and CDR2 is SVGIG in the germline V gene (reference sequence). The CDR3 covers 14 residues. The J segment lost 2 bases and the V segment lost 5 bases, leaving 8 bases of the junction unmatched. The CDR3 spells CAWRQKRETYEQYF. The DNA of the CDR3 is TGTGCCTGGCGCCAAAAGCGGGAGACCTACGAGCAGTACTTC.

The DNA for the CDR3 is TGTGCCAGCAGTTTACAACTAGCGGGAGATGGCACCGGGGAGCTGTTTTTT. This sequence encodes CASSLQLAGDGTGELFF. The chain recombines TRBV27 with TRBJ2-2; 11 nucleotides align to TRBD2. Germline V CDR1 and CDR2: MNHEY, SMNVEV (reference sequence). V trimming: 2 bases; J trimming: 4 bases; junction bases outside the gene matches: 6. The CDR3 is made up of 17 amino acids.

V gene TRBV27 combines with J gene TRBJ1-1; D uncertain. The germline V gene has CDR1 MNHEY and CDR2 SMNVEV (reference sequence). Trimming took off 5 bases at V and 1 base at J, with 8 bases between the two ends. The CDR3 loop spans 13 amino acids. The CDR3 DNA is TGTGCCAGCAGTGCAGACACGAACACTGAAGCTTTCTTT. This sequence encodes CASSADTNTEAFF.

The chain joins TRBV4-3 to TRBJ2-2, with TRBD2 matching over 8 bases. The CDR3 covers 17 residues. V was pared by 4 bases and J by 6 bases, with 13 bases of the junction left unmatched. Germline CDR1 and CDR2: LGHNA and YSLEER. CDR3 loop: CASSLSSGSGKAGELFF. The CDR3 DNA is TGCGCCAGCAGCCTCTCCTCGGGTAGCGGGAAGGCCGGGGAGCTGTTTTTT.

This clone was picked up one time. The chain links TRBV9 to TRBJ1-2, with a tentative D call TRBD1 (5 bases). The CDR3 extends over 13 amino acids. The V end lost 4 bases, the J end lost 0 bases, and 7 bases lay between the germline ends. Germline-derived CDR1 and CDR2 are SGDLS and YYNGEE. The CDR3 DNA reads TGTGCCAGCAGCATGGACACTAACTATGGCTACACCTTC. Translating gives CASSMDTNYGYTF.

The V and J genes are TRBV9 and TRBJ2-2; 7 bases match TRBD1. CDR1 is SGDLS and CDR2 is YYNGEE in the germline V gene. This CDR3 has 12 amino acids. The CDR3 sequence is CATGRDTGELFF. The DNA for the CDR3 is TGTGCGACAGGGCGGGACACCGGGGAGCTGTTTTTT.